The entry that follows covers one T cell receptor beta chain sequence. Antigen specificity is unknown. These data come from a study of CD8 T cells in ankylosing spondylitis. A single record per CDR3 protein comes from TCRdb applying MiXCR to the 5' RACE reads. The sample lists a few hundred thousand distinct CDR3 sequences; 20% to 25% were seen once. Study findings and constraints: What appeared characteristic of ankylosing spondylitis blood was a TCR beta motif of several highly homologous variants.

This TCR was sampled from a male donor with ankylosing spondylitis. Sequencing used blood, either unsorted or a sorted T cell fraction (not recorded which).

The CDR3 sequence is CASSLFRQILSTDTQYF. CDR3 coding DNA: TGTGCCAGCAGTTTATTTCGACAGATATTAAGCACAGATACGCAGTATTTT. The chain carries TRBV12-3 or TRBV12-4 and TRBJ2-3; TRBD1 might be the D (5 bases). The CDR3 totals 17 residues. Trimming stripped 2 bases from V and 0 bases from J, with 15 bases between.